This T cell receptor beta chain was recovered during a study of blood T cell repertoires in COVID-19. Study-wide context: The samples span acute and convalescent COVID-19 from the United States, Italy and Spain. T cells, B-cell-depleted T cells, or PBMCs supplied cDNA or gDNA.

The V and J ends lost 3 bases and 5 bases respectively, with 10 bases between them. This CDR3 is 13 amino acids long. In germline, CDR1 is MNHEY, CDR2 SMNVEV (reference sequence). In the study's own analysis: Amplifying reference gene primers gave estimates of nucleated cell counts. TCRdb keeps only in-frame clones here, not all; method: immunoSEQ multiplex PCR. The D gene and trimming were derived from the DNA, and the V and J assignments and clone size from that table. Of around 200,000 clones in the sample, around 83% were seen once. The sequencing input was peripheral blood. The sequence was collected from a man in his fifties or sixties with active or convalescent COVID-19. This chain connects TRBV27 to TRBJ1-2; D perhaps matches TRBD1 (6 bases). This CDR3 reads CASSLTGPYGYTF. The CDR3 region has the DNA TGTGCCAGCAGTTTGACAGGCCCTTATGGCTACACCTTC.